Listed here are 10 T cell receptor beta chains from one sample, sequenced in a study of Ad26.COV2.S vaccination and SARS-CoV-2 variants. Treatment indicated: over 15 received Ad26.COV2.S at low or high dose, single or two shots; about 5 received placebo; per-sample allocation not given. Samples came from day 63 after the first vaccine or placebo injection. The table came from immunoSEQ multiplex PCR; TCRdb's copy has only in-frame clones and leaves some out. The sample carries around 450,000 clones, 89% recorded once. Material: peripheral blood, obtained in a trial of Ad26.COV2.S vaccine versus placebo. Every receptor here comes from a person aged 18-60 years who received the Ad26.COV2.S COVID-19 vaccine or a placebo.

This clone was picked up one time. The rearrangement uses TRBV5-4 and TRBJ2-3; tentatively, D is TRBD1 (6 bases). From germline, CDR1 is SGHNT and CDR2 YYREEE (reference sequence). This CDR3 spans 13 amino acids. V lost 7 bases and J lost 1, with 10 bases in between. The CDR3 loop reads CASVRQGTDTQYF. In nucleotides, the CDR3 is TGTGCCAGCGTCCGACAGGGCACAGATACGCAGTATTTT.

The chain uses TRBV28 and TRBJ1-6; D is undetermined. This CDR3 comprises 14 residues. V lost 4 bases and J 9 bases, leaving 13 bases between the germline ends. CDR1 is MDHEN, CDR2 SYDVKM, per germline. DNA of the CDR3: TGTGCCAGCAGTTCCCCCTCGTTGGTTTCACCCCTCCACTTT. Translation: CASSSPSLVSPLHF.

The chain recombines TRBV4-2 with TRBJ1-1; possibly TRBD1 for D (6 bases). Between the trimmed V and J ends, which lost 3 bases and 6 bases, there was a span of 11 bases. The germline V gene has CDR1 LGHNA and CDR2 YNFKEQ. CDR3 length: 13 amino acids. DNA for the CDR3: TGTGCCAGCAGCCACCTTAGGGGGGCTGAAGCTTTCTTT. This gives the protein CASSHLRGAEAFF.

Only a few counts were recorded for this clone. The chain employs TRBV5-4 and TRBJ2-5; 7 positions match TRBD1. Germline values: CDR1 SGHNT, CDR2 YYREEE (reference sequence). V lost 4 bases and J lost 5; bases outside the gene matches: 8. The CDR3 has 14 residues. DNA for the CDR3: TGTGCCAGCAGCCCAGGGGGATTGAAGGAGACCCAGTACTTC. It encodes CASSPGGLKETQYF.

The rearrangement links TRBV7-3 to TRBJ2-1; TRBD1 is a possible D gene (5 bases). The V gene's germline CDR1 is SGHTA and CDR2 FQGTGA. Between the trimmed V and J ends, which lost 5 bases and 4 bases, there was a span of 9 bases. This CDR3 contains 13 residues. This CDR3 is CASSLQVYNEQFF. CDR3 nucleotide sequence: TGTGCCAGCAGCCTACAGGTTTACAATGAGCAGTTCTTC.

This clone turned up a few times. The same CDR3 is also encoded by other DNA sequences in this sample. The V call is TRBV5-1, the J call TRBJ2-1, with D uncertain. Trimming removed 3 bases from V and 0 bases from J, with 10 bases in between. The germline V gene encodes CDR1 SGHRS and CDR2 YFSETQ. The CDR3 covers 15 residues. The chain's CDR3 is CASSWTDSSYNEQFF. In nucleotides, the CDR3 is TGCGCCAGCAGCTGGACGGATAGCTCCTACAATGAGCAGTTCTTC.

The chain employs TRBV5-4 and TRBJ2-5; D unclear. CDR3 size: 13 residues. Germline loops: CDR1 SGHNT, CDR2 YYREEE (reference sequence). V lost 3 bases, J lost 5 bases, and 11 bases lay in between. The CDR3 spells CASSSPAGETQYF. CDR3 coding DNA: TGTGCCAGCAGCTCTCCGGCCGGGGAGACCCAGTACTTC.

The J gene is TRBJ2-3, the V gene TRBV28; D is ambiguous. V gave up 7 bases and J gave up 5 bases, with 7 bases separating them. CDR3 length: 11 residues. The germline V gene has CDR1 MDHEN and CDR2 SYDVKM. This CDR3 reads CASNVRDTQYF. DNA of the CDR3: TGTGCCAGCAACGTTAGAGATACGCAGTATTTT.

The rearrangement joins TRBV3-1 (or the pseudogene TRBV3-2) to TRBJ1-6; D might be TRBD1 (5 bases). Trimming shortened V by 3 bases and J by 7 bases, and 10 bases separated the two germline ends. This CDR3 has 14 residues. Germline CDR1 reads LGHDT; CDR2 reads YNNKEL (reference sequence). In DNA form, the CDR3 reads TGTGCCAGCAGCCAGGGGGGATTCAATTCACCCCTCCACTTT. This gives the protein CASSQGGFNSPLHF.

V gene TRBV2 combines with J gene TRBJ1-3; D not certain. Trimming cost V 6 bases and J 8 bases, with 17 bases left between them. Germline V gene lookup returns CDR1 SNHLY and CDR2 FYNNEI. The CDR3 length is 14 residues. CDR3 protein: CASRPGPRGDTIYF. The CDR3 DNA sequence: TGTGCCAGCAGACCGGGCCCTCGAGGCGACACCATATATTTT.